Below are 19 T cell receptor beta chains sequenced from a single sample in a study of neurological immune-mediated disorders. TCRdb re-called the 5' RACE reads with MiXCR, one entry per CDR3 protein. The profile shows around 70,000 distinct CDR3 sequences, about 5% of them singletons. Sequenced: PBMCs. All receptors come from a woman between 65 and 79 years old with multiple sclerosis.

This clonotype was seen repeatedly, ten times or more. The chain is built from TRBV12-3 or TRBV12-4 and TRBJ1-4; D gene ambiguous. The ends were cut back, 1 base at V and 7 bases at J, with 10 bases in the middle. The CDR3 has 14 residues. DNA for the CDR3: TGTGCCAGCAGTTTAGAGGCTATAGGTGAAAAACTGTTTTTT. Its protein is CASSLEAIGEKLFF.

There are many counts of this clonotype. This chain joins TRBV3-1 and TRBJ1-5, with D possibly being TRBD1 (5 bases). V was trimmed by 1 base and J by 4 bases, leaving 8 bases between them. The germline V gene has CDR1 LGHDT and CDR2 YNNKEL (reference sequence). The length of the CDR3 is 14 residues. Written as DNA, the CDR3 is TGTGCCAGCAGCCAAGGAACAGGTAATCAGCCCCAGCATTTT. Its translation is CASSQGTGNQPQHF.

The V call is TRBV20-1, the J call TRBJ1-1; D possibly corresponds to TRBD1 (5 bases). CDR3 length equals 14 residues. Germline values: CDR1 DFQATT, CDR2 SNEGSKA (reference sequence). V lost 0 bases and J lost 2, with 10 bases in between. The CDR3 loop is CSARDPTVNTEAFF. DNA of the CDR3: TGCAGTGCTAGAGATCCGACAGTTAACACTGAAGCTTTCTTT.

This clonotype has at least ten counts. The CDR3 here is CASSLVVNEKLFF. For the CDR3, the DNA is TGCGCCAGCAGCCTAGTGGTCAATGAAAAACTGTTTTTT. This rearrangement joins TRBV5-1 to TRBJ1-4; no reliable D call. The CDR3 is 13 residues long. V was trimmed by 4 bases and J by 5 bases, leaving 9 bases between them. The germline CDR1 and CDR2 sequences are SGHRS and YFSETQ.

In this sample, this clonotype turned up many times. This chain links TRBV20-1 with TRBJ1-2, with a weak D call TRBD1 (5 bases). CDR1 and CDR2 (germline): DFQATT, SNEGSKA (reference sequence). V was clipped by 2 bases and J by 6 bases, with 19 bases between them. The CDR3 runs to 15 residues. The CDR3 bases are TGCAGTGCTAGAAACTCTAGGGGCAGCACGGATGGCTACACCTTC. Residues: CSARNSRGSTDGYTF.

The chain links TRBV12-3 or TRBV12-4 to TRBJ2-2; D could derive from TRBD1 or TRBD2 (5 bases each). V gave up 7 bases and J gave up 2 bases, with 17 bases separating them. The CDR3 length is 16 residues. The CDR3: CASINRDRRNTGELFF. In DNA form, the CDR3 reads TGTGCCAGCATCAACCGGGACCGACGAAACACCGGGGAGCTGTTTTTT.

As for this clonotype: A much larger clone is a single base away; this may be a read error. V usage is TRBV7-2 and J usage is TRBJ2-5; perhaps TRBD2 as D (7 bases). This CDR3 contains 15 residues. V lost 2 bases and J lost 10, with 20 bases in between. Germline V gives CDR1 SGHTA, CDR2 FQGNSA. The CDR3 loop reads CASSLKLRERGDQYF. CDR3 coding DNA: TGTGCCAGCAGCTTAAAGTTGCGGGAGAGGGGGGACCAGTACTTC.

This clonotype was recorded at least ten times. The genes are TRBV20-1 and TRBJ2-7; TRBD2 aligns across 12 bases. V lost 1 base to trimming and J lost 4 bases; unmatched junction nucleotides: 2. Germline V lookup: CDR1 DFQATT, CDR2 SNEGSKA (reference sequence). CDR3 length: 14 amino acids. CDR3 sequence (DNA): TGCAGTGCTAGAGGACTAGCGGGAGAGTACGAGCAGTACTTC. Protein sequence: CSARGLAGEYEQYF.

This clonotype has ten or more counts. The chain uses TRBV20-1 and TRBJ2-3; TRBD2 matches 8 bases. With V trimmed by 6 bases and J by 1 base, 3 bases remained unmatched. This CDR3 region has 13 residues. CDR1 is DFQATT, CDR2 SNEGSKA, per germline (reference sequence). The CDR3 nucleotides read TGCAGTGCCCCCGGGAGGGGCACAGATACGCAGTATTTT. Translation: CSAPGRGTDTQYF.

Many counts were recorded for this clonotype. The chain links TRBV6-2 or TRBV6-3 to TRBJ1-2, with TRBD1 matching over 8 bases. The CDR3 contains 13 residues. V lost 6 bases, J lost 7 bases, and 7 bases stayed unmatched. Germline V gene data show CDR1 as MNHEY and CDR2 as SVGEGT. CDR3 in DNA: TGTGCCAGCAGCGCGGGACAGGCGGGTGGCTACACCTTC. Residues: CASSAGQAGGYTF.

There are many counts of this clonotype. The CDR3 region has the DNA TGTGCCAGCAGCCAAGGCACTGCCCCCGGGAGCTCCTACAATGAGCAGTTCTTC. Protein: CASSQGTAPGSSYNEQFF. The rearrangement uses TRBV3-1 and TRBJ2-1; TRBD2 is a possible D gene (6 bases). The CDR3 has 18 amino acids. V lost 1 base and J lost 0, with 16 bases in between. Germline V CDR1 and CDR2: LGHDT, YNNKEL (reference sequence).

This clonotype was counted a few times. The chain links TRBV25-1 to TRBJ2-2; TRBD1 might be the D (6 bases). The CDR3 totals 15 residues. V was pared by 8 bases and J by 0 bases, with 13 bases between. CDR1 is MGHDK, CDR2 SYGVNS, per germline. CDR3 amino acids: CASRSDRSNTGELFF. CDR3 nucleotides: TGTGCCAGCCGATCAGACAGGTCGAACACCGGGGAGCTGTTTTTT.

The table lists this clonotype with a few counts. A much bigger clone sits one base away, suggesting this may be a read error. This rearrangement joins TRBV7-8 to TRBJ1-5, with D possibly TRBD1 on 5 matching bases. The CDR3 runs 15 residues. CDR1 and CDR2 (germline): SGHVS, FQNEAQ. The CDR3 nucleotides read TGTGCCAGCAGCTTACAAGGACACATAAATCAGCCCCAGAATTTT. Its translation is CASSLQGHINQPQNF.

This clonotype came up many times. The gene calls are TRBV7-6 and TRBJ1-1, with a weak D call TRBD1 (6 bases). CDR1 SGHVS and CDR2 FNYEAQ come from the germline V gene. V was shortened by 2 bases and J by 1 base, with 8 bases between the two germline ends. The CDR3 has 14 residues. The CDR3 protein is CASSLLQGNTEAFF. The CDR3 region has the DNA TGTGCCAGCAGCTTACTACAGGGGAACACTGAAGCTTTCTTT.

This clonotype was found many times. CDR3 in amino acids: CSARDLGRYSGANVLTF. CDR3 bases: TGCAGTGCTAGAGATTTGGGACGGTACTCTGGGGCCAACGTCCTGACTTTC. The rearrangement links TRBV20-1 to TRBJ2-6; either TRBD1 or TRBD2 may fit D (5 bases each). Between the trimmed V and J ends, which lost 0 bases and 0 bases, there was a span of 12 bases. CDR1 and CDR2 from the germline V gene are DFQATT and SNEGSKA (reference sequence). The CDR3 loop spans 17 amino acids.

In this sample, this clonotype turned up many times. The chain's CDR3 is CASGPVAGGENIQYF. Here the CDR3 DNA reads TGCGCCAGCGGCCCGGTGGCGGGTGGCGAAAACATTCAGTACTTC. The V call is TRBV5-1, the J call TRBJ2-4, with D possibly being TRBD2 (5 bases). Deletions cut 7 bases from V and 5 bases from J, with 19 bases between. CDR3 length: 15 amino acids. In germline, CDR1 is SGHRS, CDR2 YFSETQ.

There are many counts of this clonotype. V gene TRBV7-2 combines with J gene TRBJ2-3, with D possibly TRBD2 on 6 matching bases. The length of the CDR3 is 16 residues. Germline V gene data show CDR1 as SGHTA and CDR2 as FQGNSA. V was shortened by 6 bases and J by 0 bases, with 16 bases between the two germline ends. The CDR3 loop reads CASRRGFNPSTDTQYF. As DNA, the CDR3 is TGTGCCAGCAGGCGGGGTTTCAACCCTAGCACAGATACGCAGTATTTT. Full variable domain (outside the CDR3, taken from reference TRBV7-2 and TRBJ2-3): GAGVSQSPSNKVTEKGKDVELRCDPISGHTALYWYRQSLGQGLEFLIYFQGNSAPDKSGLPSDRFSAERTGGSVSTLTIQRTQQEDSAVYLCASRRGFNPSTDTQYFGPGTRLTVL.

This clonotype occurred many times. The chain employs TRBV5-1 and TRBJ1-5, with D unclear. The CDR3 spans 13 residues. V lost 3 bases, J lost 5 bases, and 9 bases lay in between. CDR1 and CDR2 (germline): SGHRS, YFSETQ. The CDR3 DNA sequence: TGCGCCAGCAGCTCTGGTACGGATCAGCCCCAGCATTTT. This translates into CASSSGTDQPQHF. The full variable domain, completed using reference TRBV5-1 and TRBJ1-5, is KAGVTQTPRYLIKTRGQQVTLSCSPISGHRSVSWYQQTPGQGLQFLFEYFSETQRNKGNFPGRFSGRQFSNSRSEMNVSTLELGDSALYLCASSSGTDQPQHFGDGTRLSIL.

At least ten counts were recorded for this clonotype. This chain links TRBV7-2 with TRBJ2-1, with 8 bases matching TRBD2. CDR1 SGHTA and CDR2 FQGNSA come from the germline V gene. This CDR3 contains 15 residues. The V gene end was trimmed by 0 bases and the J gene end by 5 bases; junction bases not matched to a gene: 3. CDR3 amino acids: CASSLASGGNNEQFF. The CDR3 region has the DNA TGTGCCAGCAGCTTAGCGAGCGGGGGAAACAATGAGCAGTTCTTC.